The rows below give T cell receptor beta chains drawn from one sample of a study of human T cells and chemical hapten exposure. TCRdb recomputed calls from the RACE reads with MiXCR, one row per CDR3 protein. The data contain tens of thousands of distinct CDR3 sequences, about a tenth of them singletons. The source material was whole blood, sampled in connection with sensitization to the hapten diphenylcyclopropenone (DPC). Receptors were obtained from a woman between 45 and 65 years old with alopecia areata. Some clones in this sample may be carry-over from other donors' samples. CDR3s include the opening cysteine and the closing phenylalanine or tryptophan. D genes are given only for firm matches. Clone size is not always given. Where it is, it says once, few, many or a class for expanded clones.

clone_size	v_call	j_call	d_call	cdr3_aa	cdr3_nt
once	TRBV9	TRBJ2-5	TRBD2	CASSVDSSGSGETQYF	TGTGCCAGCAGCGTAGACTCTAGCGGGTCGGGCGAGACCCAGTACTTC
many	TRBV18	TRBJ1-1	-	CASSLSVGGSVENTEAFF	TGTGCCAGCTCCCTCTCAGTCGGGGGATCAGTAGAGAACACTGAAGCTTTCTTT
-	TRBV7-2	TRBJ2-3	TRBD2	CASSTAGTSPGTDTQYF	TGTGCCAGCAGCACGGCCGGGACTAGCCCCGGCACAGATACGCAGTATTTT
-	TRBV18	TRBJ1-4	-	CASSPRKGDEKLFF	TGTGCCAGCTCACCGAGGAAGGGGGATGAAAAACTGTTTTTT
few	TRBV6-4	TRBJ2-5	-	CASSNQPQETQYF	TGTGCCAGCAGTAACCAACCTCAAGAGACCCAGTACTTC
-	TRBV6-4	TRBJ2-2	-	CASSLTRNYGELFF	TGTGCCAGCAGTCTGACTAGGAATTACGGAGAGCTGTTTTTT
-	TRBV18	TRBJ1-6	-	CASSPGPVDSPLHF	TGTGCCAGCTCACCCGGCCCCGTGGATTCACCCCTCCACTTT
-	TRBV7-9	TRBJ1-5	-	CASSPGANSNQPQHF	TGTGCCAGCAGCCCCGGGGCGAATAGCAATCAGCCCCAGCATTTT
-	TRBV6-5	TRBJ2-3	-	CASSPTRAGTDTQYF	TGTGCCAGCAGCCCTACAAGGGCGGGCACAGATACGCAGTATTTT
few	TRBV7-8	TRBJ1-6	TRBD1	CASSFVSGGISPLHF	TGTGCCAGCAGCTTTGTGTCAGGGGGGATTTCACCCCTCCACTTT
many	TRBV20-1	TRBJ1-1	-	CSARAPNTEAFF	TGCAGTGCACGGGCCCCGAACACTGAAGCTTTCTTT
-	TRBV28	TRBJ2-7	TRBD1	CASRDRVLSQYF	TGTGCCAGCAGGGACAGGGTGTTATCGCAGTACTTC
-	TRBV27	TRBJ1-5	TRBD1	CASSTRTGGRNQPQHF	TGTGCCAGCAGCACCCGGACAGGGGGCCGCAATCAGCCCCAGCATTTT
few	TRBV7-9	TRBJ2-7	TRBD2	CASSLGLAVYEQYF	TGTGCCAGCAGCTTAGGACTAGCGGTCTACGAGCAGTACTTC
few	TRBV7-3	TRBJ2-1	-	CASSLTGGGPPNNEQFF	TGTGCCAGCAGCTTAACGGGCGGGGGCCCGCCTAACAATGAGCAGTTCTTC
-	TRBV7-3	TRBJ2-1	-	CASSLPHRPDEQFF	TGTGCCAGCAGCTTACCGCACCGACCCGATGAGCAGTTCTTC
few	TRBV12-3/TRBV12-4	TRBJ1-2	-	CASSYSSNYGYTF	TGTGCCAGCAGTTATAGCTCTAACTATGGCTACACCTTC
-	TRBV24-1	TRBJ2-2	TRBD1	CATTGQRILNTGELFF	TGTGCCACCACGGGACAGAGGATCCTGAACACCGGGGAGCTGTTTTTT
few	TRBV5-1	TRBJ2-5	TRBD2	CASSFFLAGVMEETQYF	TGCGCCAGCAGCTTCTTCCTAGCGGGAGTAATGGAGGAGACCCAGTACTTC
-	TRBV7-9	TRBJ2-1	TRBD2	CASSRLAGGPNEQFF	TGTGCCAGCAGCCGACTAGCGGGGGGCCCCAATGAGCAGTTCTTC
few	TRBV14	TRBJ2-7	-	CASSQGRVYEQYF	TGTGCCAGCAGCCAAGGGCGAGTCTACGAGCAGTACTTC
many	TRBV20-1	TRBJ2-2	TRBD2	CSAAPGAGRTGELFF	TGCAGTGCCGCCCCGGGAGCGGGAAGAACCGGGGAGCTGTTTTTT
many	TRBV5-1	TRBJ2-2	-	CASSLDRAGTGELFF	TGCGCCAGCAGCTTGGACAGGGCTGGCACCGGGGAGCTGTTTTTT
few	TRBV6-5	TRBJ2-1	-	CASSPWTVANRDNEQFF	TGTGCCAGCAGTCCTTGGACAGTCGCCAACCGAGACAATGAGCAGTTCTTC